Below, 8 T cell receptor beta chains from the same sample are listed, as sequenced in a study of post-analysis software for immune sequencing data. TCR beta cDNA libraries included unique molecular identifiers. TCRdb ran MiXCR on the PCR reads and lists one entry per CDR3 protein. The repertoire includes some 690,000 distinct CDR3 sequences, 55% to 60% of them detected once, and 11% sits in the top ten. Study observations and caveats: Compared with controls, patients had more of five TRBV segments, including TRBV5-6, TRBV5-1 and TRBV20-1.

No antigen has been assigned to these receptors. Sequencing used blood. All receptors come from a girl aged 2-10 years with multiple sclerosis.

This clonotype was detected only once. The genes are TRBV5-4 and TRBJ2-7, with D unresolved. The CDR3 has 12 residues. CDR1 and CDR2 (germline): SGHNT, YYREEE (reference sequence). V was pared by 4 bases and J by 7 bases, with 12 bases between. CDR3 sequence (DNA): TGTGCCAGCAGCCCACACGGGTATGAGCAGTACTTC. Its protein product is CASSPHGYEQYF.

This clonotype came up once. At one end the junction does not follow the germline gene, possibly because of a read error. The chain joins TRBV6-2 or TRBV6-3 to TRBJ2-7; TRBD2 aligns across 7 bases. The CDR3 extends over 16 amino acids. Per the germline V gene, CDR1 is MNHEY and CDR2 is SVGEGT. CDR3 amino acids: CVSSYWLAESSYEQYF. The CDR3, as DNA: TGTGTCAGCAGTTACTGGCTAGCGGAAAGCTCCTACGAGCAGTACTTC.

The V gene is TRBV4-1, the J gene TRBJ2-1, with D unclear. Trimming stripped 0 bases from V and 0 bases from J, with 9 bases between. Germline assignment: CDR1 MGHRA and CDR2 YSYEKL. CDR3 length: 16 residues. In DNA form, the CDR3 reads TGCGCCAGCAGCCAAGATTTCCCTAACTCCTACAATGAGCAGTTCTTC. Protein product: CASSQDFPNSYNEQFF.

In this sample, this clonotype turned up a few times. V gene TRBV5-1 combines with J gene TRBJ1-1; TRBD1 matches 7 bases. The germline gives CDR1 SGHRS, CDR2 YFSETQ. The junction had 10 bases not matched to a gene; V was cut back by 4 bases and J by 7 bases. The CDR3 is 14 amino acids. The CDR3 here is CASSKRDSAGEAFF. In nucleotides, the CDR3 is TGCGCCAGCAGCAAAAGGGACAGTGCTGGTGAAGCTTTCTTT.

The CDR3, as DNA: TGCAGCGCCTCGGGGACTACCCGCGCAGATACGCAGTATTTT. This encodes CSASGTTRADTQYF. This chain links TRBV29-1 with TRBJ2-3, with 7 bases identical to TRBD2. The CDR3 covers 14 residues. The V segment lost 7 bases and the J segment 4 bases; nucleotides outside the gene matches: 11. The germline CDR1 and CDR2 sequences are SQVTM and ANQGSEA.

This clonotype was observed once. The chain uses TRBV12-3 or TRBV12-4 and TRBJ2-3, with 10 bases lining up with TRBD1. CDR3 length: 15 residues. The junction had 11 bases not matched to a gene; V was cut back by 9 bases and J by 5 bases. This CDR3 is CARSAGTGAGDTQYF. The CDR3 bases are TGTGCCAGGAGTGCCGGGACAGGGGCTGGAGATACGCAGTATTTT.

This clonotype was detected only a few times. This chain connects TRBV20-1 to TRBJ2-5, with 7 bases that match TRBD2. From germline, CDR1 is DFQATT and CDR2 SNEGSKA (reference sequence). With V trimmed by 5 bases and J by 0 bases, 12 bases remained unmatched. The CDR3 is 16 amino acids. CDR3 region: CSAPGSAGEHQETQYF. CDR3 bases: TGCAGTGCTCCCGGCTCCGCGGGGGAACACCAAGAGACCCAGTACTTC.

The V gene is TRBV7-2, the J gene TRBJ2-3; no clear D gene. Germline V gene sequence: CDR1 SGHTA, CDR2 FQGNSA. The CDR3 is 14 residues long. Trimming left V 3 bases short and J 5 bases short, with 12 bases between. DNA for the CDR3: TGTGCCAGCAGCTTGGGCGGAATGGGAGATACGCAGTATTTT. It encodes CASSLGGMGDTQYF. The variable domain in full, with the rest retrieved from reference TRBV7-2 and TRBJ2-3, is GAGVSQSPSNKVTEKGKDVELRCDPISGHTALYWYRQSLGQGLEFLIYFQGNSAPDKSGLPSDRFSAERTGGSVSTLTIQRTQQEDSAVYLCASSLGGMGDTQYFGPGTRLTVL.